This T cell receptor beta chain emerged from a study of graft-versus-host responses after intestinal transplantation. Overall study context: For around 3 years after anti-thymocyte globulin induction, all recipients took tacrolimus and steroids.

Irradiated, violet-dye-labeled stimulator cells, around 200,000 in number, were plated with around 200,000 CFSE-labeled responder cells. Assay used: immunoSEQ multiplex PCR; TCRdb lists only in-frame clones, some missing. The sample includes 9,000 to 10,000 clones, 29% of them seen just once. The sample here was alloreactive CD8+ T cells from a mixed lymphocyte reaction culture, taken before intestinal transplant. The subset here: CFSE-low proliferating T cells sorted from approximately 6-day pre-transplant mixed lymphocyte reaction (GvH or HvG direction). This sequence originates from a human patient who received an intestinal transplant.

CDR3 nucleotides: TGTGCCAGCAGCGTAGGGGGTCTAGCGGGGGCCTACGAGCAGTACTTC. Its translation is CASSVGGLAGAYEQYF. V is TRBV9 and J is TRBJ2-7; 10 bases map to TRBD2. The CDR3 extends over 16 amino acids. Trimming removed 0 bases from V and 2 bases from J; junction bases left unmatched: 5. Germline-derived CDR1 and CDR2 are SGDLS and YYNGEE. Using reference TRBV9 and TRBJ2-7 for the parts outside the CDR3, the full variable domain is DSGVTQTPKHLITATGQRVTLRCSPRSGDLSVYWYQQSLDQGLQFLIQYYNGEERAKGNILERFSAQQFPDLHSELNLSSLELGDSALYFCASSVGGLAGAYEQYFGPGTRLTVT.